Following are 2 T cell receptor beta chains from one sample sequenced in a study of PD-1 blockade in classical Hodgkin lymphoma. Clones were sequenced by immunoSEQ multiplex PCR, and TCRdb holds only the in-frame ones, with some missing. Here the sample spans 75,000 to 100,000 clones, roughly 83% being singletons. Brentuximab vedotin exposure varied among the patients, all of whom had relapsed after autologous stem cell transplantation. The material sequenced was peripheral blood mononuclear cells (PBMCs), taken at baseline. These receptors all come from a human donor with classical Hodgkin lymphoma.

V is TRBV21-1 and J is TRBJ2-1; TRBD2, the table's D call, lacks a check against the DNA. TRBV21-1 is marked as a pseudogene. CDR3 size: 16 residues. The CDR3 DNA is TGTGCCAGCAGCGGACGGACTAGCGGGAGTTTCAATGAGCAGTTCTTC. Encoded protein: CASSGRTSGSFNEQFF.

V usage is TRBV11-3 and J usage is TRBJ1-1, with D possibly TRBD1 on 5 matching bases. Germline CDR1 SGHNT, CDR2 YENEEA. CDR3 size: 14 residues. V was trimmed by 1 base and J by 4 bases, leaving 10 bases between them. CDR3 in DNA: TGTGCCAGCAGCTTAGGTAGGGACCGCACTGAAGCTTTCTTT. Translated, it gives CASSLGRDRTEAFF.